The 27 T cell receptor beta chains given below trace back to one sample, sequenced in a study of cytomegalovirus exposure and HLA in healthy donors. Use of 60 Vbeta and 13 Jbeta primers characterized the PCR. The assay was immunoSEQ multiplex PCR, and TCRdb's table has in-frame clones only and misses some. The sample lists 130,000 to 150,000 clones, roughly 79% occurring once. The specimen was PBMCs. The receptors here all came from a male donor in good health and CMV-seronegative.

The chain combines TRBV7-8 with TRBJ2-2; TRBD1 aligns across 9 bases. V lost 5 bases and J lost 5; bases outside the gene matches: 3. CDR1 is SGHVS and CDR2 is FQNEAQ in the germline V gene. The CDR3 contains 14 residues. In nucleotides, the CDR3 is TGTGCCAGCAGCCAGGACAGGGGAACCGGGGAGCTGTTTTTT. The encoded protein is CASSQDRGTGELFF. The full variable domain, its missing parts supplied by reference TRBV7-8 and TRBJ2-2, is GAGVSQSPRYKVAKRGQDVALRCDPISGHVSLFWYQQALGQGPEFLTYFQNEAQLDKSGLPSDRFFAERPEGSVSTLKIQRTQQEDSAVYLCASSQDRGTGELFFGEGSRLTVL.

The chain employs TRBV11-3 and TRBJ2-7; D not certain. V lost 0 bases, J lost 6 bases, and 9 bases lay in between. CDR1 and CDR2 (germline): SGHNT, YENEEA. The CDR3 contains 13 residues. The CDR3, as DNA: TGTGCCAGCAGCTTAGAAGAGTTCGGCGAGCAGTACTTC. Translated: CASSLEEFGEQYF.

The genes are TRBV18 and TRBJ1-5; weak D call: TRBD1 (6 bases). The CDR3 contains 14 residues. V lost 3 bases to trimming and J lost 1 base, with 7 bases between them. Germline values: CDR1 KGHSH, CDR2 LQKENI. CDR3 coding DNA: TGTGCCAGCTCACCGGACAGAAGCAATCAGCCCCAGCATTTT. Translation gives CASSPDRSNQPQHF.

This clone has only one observation. The chain couples TRBV5-5 to TRBJ1-5; tentative D call: TRBD1 (5 bases). The germline gives CDR1 SGHKS, CDR2 YYEKEE (reference sequence). The CDR3 runs 16 residues. V shed 4 bases and J shed 5 bases, with 19 bases lying between them. As DNA, the CDR3 is TGTGCCAGCAGCCTGGGAGGAGGGTTGGGGGATCAGCCCCAGCATTTT. Protein product: CASSLGGGLGDQPQHF.

The V gene is TRBV4-2, the J gene TRBJ2-1; D might be TRBD1 (5 bases). The CDR3 has 13 residues. CDR1 is LGHNA, CDR2 YNFKEQ, per germline. Trimming left V 0 bases short and J 13 bases short, with 13 bases between. The CDR3 is CASSQDFEGDQFF. DNA of the CDR3: TGTGCCAGCAGCCAAGATTTTGAAGGGGATCAGTTCTTC.

V usage is TRBV4-1 and J usage is TRBJ2-7, with D maybe TRBD1 (6 bases). Trimming took 5 bases from V and 5 from J, leaving 19 bases between them. The CDR3 covers 15 residues. Germline CDR1 MGHRA, CDR2 YSYEKL. In DNA form, the CDR3 reads TGCGCCAGCAGCTCTCAGGCCAGGGGTCGTAACGAGCAGTACTTC. Protein product: CASSSQARGRNEQYF.

The V and J genes are TRBV7-9 and TRBJ2-7; maybe TRBD1 (6 bases). From germline, CDR1 is SEHNR and CDR2 FQNEAQ (reference sequence). CDR3 length: 17 amino acids. Trimming shortened V by 3 bases and J by 1 base, and 19 bases separated the two germline ends. The CDR3 nucleotides read TGTGCCAGCAGCTTTTTCAGGGGCTCTTCTTGGTCCTACGAGCAGTACTTC. Translation gives CASSFFRGSSWSYEQYF.

CDR3: CASSPIAGSYEQYF. DNA for the CDR3: TGTGCCAGCTCACCAATTGCGGGCTCCTACGAGCAGTACTTC. The chain employs TRBV18 and TRBJ2-7, with D possibly TRBD2 on 5 matching bases. Germline V gene sequence: CDR1 KGHSH, CDR2 LQKENI. CDR3 length equals 14 residues. The V end lost 2 bases, the J end lost 0 bases, and 8 bases lay between the germline ends.

This chain joins TRBV20-1 and TRBJ1-2; maybe TRBD1 (6 bases). V was shortened by 6 bases and J by 8 bases, with 13 bases between the two germline ends. Germline CDR1 is DFQATT and CDR2 is SNEGSKA (reference sequence). The CDR3 is made up of 11 amino acids. The CDR3 bases are TGCAGTGCCGGAGGGGGGGGCGGCTACACCTTC. It yields the protein CSAGGGGGYTF.

The CDR3 loop reads CSAPGQLNTEAFF. The DNA for the CDR3 is TGCAGCGCACCGGGACAGTTGAACACTGAAGCTTTCTTT. V is TRBV29-1 and J is TRBJ1-1, with TRBD1 matching 7 bases. Germline assignment: CDR1 SQVTM and CDR2 ANQGSEA. The V gene end was trimmed by 7 bases and the J gene end by 0 bases; junction bases not matched to a gene: 5. This CDR3 is built from 13 residues.

The chain has TRBV12-5 and TRBJ1-2; 8 bases agree with TRBD1. Germline CDR1 and CDR2: LGHNT and FRNRAP. The CDR3 sequence is 17 residues long. J was trimmed by 7 bases and V by 3 bases; bases with no gene match: 16. The CDR3 loop reads CASGFSVPGQDTSGYTF. CDR3 nucleotides: TGTGCTAGTGGTTTTTCCGTCCCGGGACAGGACACTTCTGGCTACACCTTC.

The rearrangement joins TRBV7-9 to TRBJ1-2; D possibly corresponds to TRBD1 (5 bases). The V end lost 6 bases, the J end lost 5 bases, and 19 bases lay between the germline ends. The CDR3 is 15 amino acids. Germline V gene sequence: CDR1 SEHNR, CDR2 FQNEAQ (reference sequence). This CDR3 is CASSGTGSWRYGYTF. In nucleotides, the CDR3 is TGTGCCAGCAGTGGGACCGGGAGTTGGAGGTATGGCTACACCTTC.

This clone was seen only a few times. This chain uses TRBV5-6 with TRBJ1-1, with 7 bases identical to TRBD1. Germline V gene data show CDR1 as SGHDT and CDR2 as YYEEEE. CDR3 length: 15 residues. V was clipped by 6 bases and J by 7 bases; unmatched bases: 15. CDR3 sequence reads: CASTPLRGRRDEAFF. CDR3 in DNA: TGTGCCAGCACCCCGCTGAGGGGGCGAAGAGATGAAGCTTTCTTT. Full variable domain (rest looked up from reference TRBV5-6 and TRBJ1-1): DAGVTQSPTHLIKTRGQQVTLRCSPKSGHDTVSWYQQALGQGPQFIFQYYEEEERQRGNFPDRFSGHQFPNYSSELNVNALLLGDSALYLCASTPLRGRRDEAFFGQGTRLTVV.

The sample holds a few counts of this clone. V usage is TRBV10-3 and J usage is TRBJ2-7, with TRBD1 identical over 7 bases. After removal of 7 bases from V and 6 bases from J, the junction contained 3 bases not matched to a gene. CDR1 and CDR2 from the germline V gene are ENHRY and SYGVKD. The CDR3 consists of 11 residues. The CDR3 region is CAITAGGEQYF. The CDR3 DNA sequence: TGTGCCATCACGGCAGGGGGCGAGCAGTACTTC.

This chain links TRBV14 with TRBJ1-2; 9 bases align to TRBD1. Germline assignment: CDR1 SGHDN and CDR2 FVKESK. CDR3 size: 17 residues. Trimming cost V 3 bases and J 7 bases; bases outside gene matches: 15. The DNA for the CDR3 is TGTGCCAGCAGCCATCTGGGACAGGGTGACTGGTTCGGTGGCTACACCTTC. It is translated as CASSHLGQGDWFGGYTF.

This clone was counted between two and nine times. CDR3 bases: TGTGCCAGTAGTGAAGGGGGCATAGGGAACACTGAAGCTTTCTTT. Translation gives CASSEGGIGNTEAFF. The chain links TRBV19 to TRBJ1-1; 7 nucleotides match TRBD1. Germline CDR1 is LNHDA and CDR2 is SQIVND (reference sequence). The CDR3 has 15 residues. V was clipped by 5 bases and J by 1 base; unmatched bases: 7.

There are a few counts of this clone. This chain uses TRBV19 with TRBJ1-2, with 9 nucleotides matching TRBD1. The germline V gene encodes CDR1 LNHDA and CDR2 SQIVND (reference sequence). Germline trimming cut 5 bases from V and 3 bases from J; bases unmatched to any gene: 10. The length of the CDR3 is 16 residues. The CDR3 DNA reads TGTGCCAGTAGTCCCTCCCTGGGGACAGGGCACTATGGCTACACCTTC. It specifies CASSPSLGTGHYGYTF.

This chain links TRBV30 with TRBJ2-5; 11 nucleotides match TRBD2. The germline V gene has CDR1 GTSNPN and CDR2 SVGIG (reference sequence). The CDR3 runs to 15 residues. V shed 2 bases, J shed 1 base, and the junction held 3 bases outside the gene matches. CDR3 loop: CAWSLAGGLQETQYF. The CDR3 nucleotides are TGTGCCTGGAGTCTAGCGGGGGGACTCCAAGAGACCCAGTACTTC.

This chain links TRBV18 with TRBJ2-5; perhaps TRBD1 as D (5 bases). Germline-derived CDR1 and CDR2 are KGHSH and LQKENI. CDR3 length: 13 amino acids. V was pared by 1 base and J by 4 bases, with 7 bases between. Here the CDR3 reads CASSPLQGETQYF. The CDR3 DNA reads TGTGCCAGCTCACCACTCCAGGGAGAGACCCAGTACTTC.

The DNA of the CDR3 is TGTGCCAGCAGCTACCAAGAGCGGGCTGAGCAGTTCTTC. It translates to CASSYQERAEQFF. This rearrangement joins TRBV7-3 to TRBJ2-1; D may be TRBD2 (6 bases). Germline V gene lookup returns CDR1 SGHTA and CDR2 FQGTGA. The CDR3 extends over 13 amino acids. Trimming took off 4 bases at V and 9 bases at J, with 13 bases between the two ends.

V usage is TRBV5-6 and J usage is TRBJ1-2; 8 bases align to TRBD1. This CDR3 region has 15 residues. The V gene end was trimmed by 5 bases and the J gene end by 6 bases; junction bases not matched to a gene: 12. Per germline, CDR1 SGHDT and CDR2 YYEEEE. CDR3: CASRAGTGLSDGYTF. The CDR3, as DNA: TGTGCCAGCAGAGCAGGGACAGGTTTATCGGATGGCTACACCTTC.

The rearrangement links TRBV6-1 to TRBJ2-1, with TRBD2 matching over 13 bases. This CDR3 is 15 amino acids long. Germline trimming cut 6 bases from V and 9 bases from J; bases unmatched to any gene: 8. Germline V gene data show CDR1 as MNHNS and CDR2 as SASEGT. The DNA for the CDR3 is TGTGCCAGCAGCGAACTAGCGGGGGGGAGAAGTGAGCAGTTCTTC. Translation gives CASSELAGGRSEQFF.

This chain uses TRBV12-5 with TRBJ2-5; a possible D gene is TRBD2 (5 bases). There are 14 residues in the CDR3. The V gene lost 9 bases and the J gene lost 4 bases, with 18 bases spanning the gap. Germline values: CDR1 LGHNT, CDR2 FRNRAP. CDR3 sequence: CASLPGGPVETQYF. CDR3 nucleotide sequence: TGTGCTAGCCTCCCCGGAGGCCCCGTAGAGACCCAGTACTTC.

The chain employs TRBV9 and TRBJ2-7; D is perhaps TRBD2 (5 bases). CDR3 length equals 14 residues. V lost 0 bases and J lost 0, with 7 bases in between. Germline values: CDR1 SGDLS, CDR2 YYNGEE. The CDR3 bases are TGTGCCAGCAGCGTAGATCTAGCCTCCTACGAGCAGTACTTC. This translates into CASSVDLASYEQYF. Based on the CDR3 plus reference TRBV9 and TRBJ2-7, the full variable domain is DSGVTQTPKHLITATGQRVTLRCSPRSGDLSVYWYQQSLDQGLQFLIQYYNGEERAKGNILERFSAQQFPDLHSELNLSSLELGDSALYFCASSVDLASYEQYFGPGTRLTVT.

V gene TRBV5-4 combines with J gene TRBJ2-2, with TRBD2 as a possible D gene (6 bases). The germline gives CDR1 SGHNT, CDR2 YYREEE (reference sequence). The CDR3 spans 17 residues. Trimming took 1 base from V and 4 from J, leaving 17 bases between them. The CDR3 here is CASSLRPGTWGTGELFF. CDR3 DNA: TGTGCCAGCAGCTTGCGGCCCGGGACTTGGGGCACCGGGGAGCTGTTTTTT.

The chain recombines TRBV4-2 with TRBJ2-2; 7 bases are a match to TRBD2. This CDR3 comprises 17 residues. Trimming cost V 1 base and J 3 bases; bases outside gene matches: 8. Germline V lookup: CDR1 LGHNA, CDR2 YNFKEQ. The CDR3 DNA sequence: TGTGCCAGCAGCCAAGTCGTCCTTGCGGGGGACACCGGGGAGCTGTTTTTT. Residues: CASSQVVLAGDTGELFF.

This chain joins TRBV7-2 and TRBJ1-1, with D perhaps TRBD1 (5 bases). The CDR3 is 13 amino acids. V shed 2 bases and J shed 7 bases, with 11 bases lying between them. Germline V lookup: CDR1 SGHTA, CDR2 FQGNSA. The CDR3 region is CASSLFRASEAFF. The DNA for the CDR3 is TGTGCCAGCAGCTTATTCAGGGCTAGTGAAGCTTTCTTT.